The rows below give T cell receptor beta chains drawn from one sample of a study of cytomegalovirus exposure and HLA in healthy donors. Repertoires were generated with immunoSEQ multiplex PCR, while TCRdb's copy carries only in-frame clones and drops some. The sample holds some 150,000 clones, 60% to 80% seen once. Material for sequencing was PBMCs. All receptors derive from a man in his forties in good health and CMV-seropositive. Each CDR3 is given with its conserved first and last residue. The D gene is left open where the match is weak. Clone size is stated in some rows and not others, as once, few, many or a class when expanded.

clone_size d_call j_call v_call cdr3_aa cdr3_nt
NA TRBD2 TRBJ2-5 TRBV5-4 CASSPTSGRLQETQYF TGTGCCAGCAGCCCTACTAGCGGGAGGCTCCAAGAGACCCAGTACTTC
NA TRBD1 TRBJ1-1 TRBV4-1 CASSQDTSGGRITEAFF TGCGCCAGCAGCCAAGATACGTCAGGGGGAAGGATCACTGAAGCTTTCTTT
NA TRBD1 TRBJ2-7 TRBV6-4 CASRRTGGMVRYF TGTGCCAGCAGGCGTACAGGGGGCATGGTTCGGTACTTC
NA TRBD2 TRBJ2-3 TRBV6-1 CASSELAGSLDTQYF TGTGCCAGCAGTGAACTAGCGGGAAGTTTAGATACGCAGTATTTT
few TRBD2 TRBJ2-1 TRBV7-9 CASRFGLAGVHEQFF TGTGCCAGCAGGTTCGGACTAGCGGGAGTCCATGAGCAGTTCTTC
once NA TRBJ2-2 TRBV2 CASSADRNTGELFF TGTGCCAGCAGTGCGGACAGGAACACCGGGGAGCTGTTTTTT
NA NA TRBJ2-7 TRBV21-1 CASSMWGLAYEQYF TGTGCCAGCAGCATGTGGGGACTAGCCTACGAGCAGTACTTC
NA TRBD2 TRBJ2-2 TRBV5-1 CASSLGPSGSSGELFF TGCGCCAGCAGCTTGGGACCTAGCGGGAGTTCCGGGGAGCTGTTTTTT
NA TRBD2 TRBJ2-7 TRBV27 CASKSGSSYEQYF TGTGCCAGTAAGAGCGGGAGCTCCTACGAGCAGTACTTC
NA NA TRBJ2-7 TRBV5-1 CASSGWTREQYF TGCGCCAGCAGCGGATGGACACGCGAGCAGTACTTC
NA TRBD2 TRBJ2-3 TRBV19 CASSILGLAGAVDTQYF TGTGCCAGTAGTATACTGGGGCTAGCGGGAGCGGTAGATACGCAGTATTTT
once NA TRBJ2-7 TRBV5-6 CASSLVQALSYEQYF TGTGCCAGCAGCTTGGTACAGGCCCTCTCCTACGAGCAGTACTTC
once TRBD1 TRBJ1-5 TRBV4-1 CASSQGASTGVQPQHF TGCGCCAGCAGCCAAGGCGCGTCGACAGGGGTTCAGCCCCAGCATTTT
NA TRBD2 TRBJ2-3 TRBV6-5 CASSYSSGRGTDTQYF TGTGCCAGCAGTTACTCTAGCGGGAGGGGCACAGATACGCAGTATTTT
once NA TRBJ2-5 TRBV7-9 CSSSSETQYF TGTTCCAGCAGTTCGGAGACCCAGTACTTC
NA TRBD1 TRBJ2-5 TRBV2 CASSEDRAKETQYF TGTGCCAGCAGTGAGGACAGGGCCAAAGAGACCCAGTACTTC
NA NA TRBJ2-7 TRBV11-3 CASSLGIPSEQYF TGTGCCAGCAGCTTAGGTATCCCCTCCGAGCAGTACTTC
NA NA TRBJ2-3 TRBV19 CASSSRLRPSTDTQYF TGTGCCAGTAGTTCCAGACTTCGGCCTAGCACAGATACGCAGTATTTT
NA TRBD2 TRBJ2-1 TRBV9 CASSGGLAVSSYNEQFF TGTGCCAGCAGCGGAGGACTAGCGGTTAGCTCCTACAATGAGCAGTTCTTC
NA NA TRBJ1-3 TRBV7-6 CASSLAGNTIYF TGTGCCAGCAGCCTCGCTGGAAACACCATATATTTT
NA NA TRBJ1-2 TRBV28 CASSLEAVGGYTF TGTGCCAGCAGTTTAGAGGCGGTTGGCGGCTACACCTTC
NA NA TRBJ2-7 TRBV28 CASSLLRGGQNF TGTGCCAGCAGTTTATTAAGGGGGGGCCAGAACTTC
NA TRBD2 TRBJ2-5 TRBV29-1 CSVTSGSGETQYF TGCAGCGTTACTAGCGGGAGCGGGGAGACCCAGTACTTC
once TRBD1 TRBJ2-7 TRBV5-6 CASSLTGGDEQYF TGTGCCAGCAGCCTGACAGGGGGCGACGAGCAGTACTTC
NA TRBD2 TRBJ2-5 TRBV29-1 CSVRWSSGMGETQYF TGCAGCGTTAGGTGGTCTAGCGGGATGGGAGAGACCCAGTACTTC
NA TRBD2 TRBJ2-2 TRBV5-4 CASSSLAGGSTGELFF TGTGCCAGCAGCTCCCTAGCGGGAGGGAGTACCGGGGAGCTGTTTTTT
few TRBD1 TRBJ2-2 TRBV6-6 CASSDRDRNTGELFF TGTGCCAGCAGCGACCGGGACAGGAACACCGGGGAGCTGTTTTTT
NA NA TRBJ2-3 TRBV11-3 CASRSQLSTDTQYF TGTGCCAGCAGGTCACAGCTCAGCACAGATACGCAGTATTTT
NA TRBD2 TRBJ2-1 TRBV5-5 CASSLAGTSGYNEQFF TGTGCCAGCAGCTTGGCCGGGACTAGCGGTTACAATGAGCAGTTCTTC
NA NA TRBJ2-7 TRBV5-1 CASSFTDRKIAYEQYF TGCGCCAGCAGCTTTACGGACAGAAAGATTGCCTACGAGCAGTACTTC
few TRBD1 TRBJ2-7 TRBV5-5 CASSFQTGREQYF TGTGCCAGCAGCTTTCAGACAGGGAGAGAGCAGTACTTC
NA TRBD1 TRBJ1-1 TRBV6-1 CASRDTGAEAFF TGTGCCAGCAGAGATACAGGGGCCGAAGCTTTCTTT
NA TRBD2 TRBJ2-1 TRBV27 CASSVLRYGGSSYNEQFF TGTGCCAGCAGTGTATTGCGCTATGGCGGGAGCTCCTACAATGAGCAGTTCTTC
few NA TRBJ2-3 TRBV11-2 CASSSSAGSGSTDTQYF TGTGCCAGCAGCTCTTCGGCGGGGAGCGGAAGCACAGATACGCAGTATTTT
NA TRBD2 TRBJ2-7 TRBV27 CASSTRTSGVYEQYF TGTGCCAGCAGTACAAGGACTAGCGGGGTCTACGAGCAGTACTTC
once TRBD1 TRBJ2-3 TRBV6-6 CASSTGTGGADTQYF TGTGCCAGCAGTACAGGGACAGGGGGCGCAGATACGCAGTATTTT
NA NA TRBJ1-2 TRBV30 CAWSVQRANYGYTF TGTGCCTGGAGTGTACAGAGAGCTAACTATGGCTACACCTTC
NA TRBD1 TRBJ1-5 TRBV6-1 CASRAGGGGNQPQHF TGTGCCAGCAGGGCAGGGGGCGGTGGCAATCAGCCCCAGCATTTT
NA NA TRBJ2-3 TRBV2 CASRRVALSTDTQYF TGTGCCAGCAGGCGCGTAGCCTTAAGCACAGATACGCAGTATTTT
NA TRBD1 TRBJ2-7 TRBV27 CASRGQGEYEQYF TGTGCCAGCAGGGGACAGGGAGAGTACGAGCAGTACTTC
NA NA TRBJ1-2 TRBV6-5 CASSFGSRTYGYTF TGTGCCAGCAGTTTTGGCAGTCGAACCTATGGCTACACCTTC
NA NA TRBJ2-7 TRBV7-2 CASSLGRTYSYEQYF TGTGCCAGCAGCTTAGGGAGAACATACTCCTACGAGCAGTACTTC
NA NA TRBJ2-7 TRBV28 CASSSGQTYEQYF TGTGCCAGCAGTTCCGGACAGACCTACGAGCAGTACTTC
NA NA TRBJ2-1 TRBV21-1 CASSRTRGGQGTYNEQFF TGTGCCAGCAGCCGAACTAGGGGGGGGCAGGGGACATACAATGAGCAGTTCTTC
NA TRBD1 TRBJ1-1 TRBV29-1 CSVDRAGQGTEAFF TGCAGCGTTGACCGAGCTGGACAGGGCACTGAAGCTTTCTTT
NA NA TRBJ2-1 TRBV5-1 CASSLPTGNEQFF TGCGCCAGCAGCTTGCCTACAGGGAATGAGCAGTTCTTC
few NA TRBJ1-4 TRBV5-1 CASSSTGSNEKLFF TGCGCCAGCAGCTCGACAGGCTCTAATGAAAAACTGTTTTTT
NA NA TRBJ2-4 TRBV2 CASSVVTRFKNIQYF TGTGCCAGCAGTGTGGTTACGAGATTCAAAAACATTCAGTACTTC
NA NA TRBJ2-7 TRBV12-5 CASGLGQNYEQYF TGTGCTAGTGGCCTCGGACAGAACTACGAGCAGTACTTC
NA NA TRBJ1-2 TRBV2 CASREIVGRRYGYTF TGTGCCAGCAGGGAGATCGTCGGCCGGCGCTATGGCTACACCTTC
NA TRBD1 TRBJ2-3 TRBV18 CASSPPNGQGSHTQYF TGTGCCAGCTCACCACCAAACGGACAGGGTTCACATACGCAGTATTTT
NA NA TRBJ2-1 TRBV28 CASSSGGGSNEQFF TGTGCCAGCAGTTCAGGAGGGGGCTCGAATGAGCAGTTCTTC
NA TRBD2 TRBJ2-1 TRBV6-6 CASYNSGIYNEQFF TGTGCCAGTTACAATAGCGGGATATACAATGAGCAGTTCTTC